This T cell receptor (beta chain) emerged from a study of blood T cell repertoires in COVID-19 (dated by TCRdb to the early 2020s). Study-level background: The collaborator samples originated in the United States, Italy and Spain and spanned the acute and convalescent phases of COVID-19. Samples came from the ongoing ImmuneRACE study (first 160 participants) plus 1,254 subjects from 6 global collaborators. The prospective study material was composed of cDNA or gDNA derived from T cells, B-cell-depleted T cells, or PBMCs. Sample metadata almost always included a de-identified subject ID, COVID-19 status, age in years and sex. HLA class I and class II types, where available, came from metadata supplied by the sample provider rather than from assay-based typing. The repertoires were released in a freely available public database meant as a resource for research on the immune response to SARS-CoV-2. Subjects who had been exposed to COVID-19, were actively infected with it, or had recovered from it provided the deeply sampled blood TCRbeta repertoires that made up the dataset.

Whole blood was collected in K2EDTA tubes by collaborating institutions according to the institutions' own protocols. For TCRbeta analysis, collaborator samples were shipped as frozen whole blood, as isolated PBMCs, or as DNA extracted from either sample type. Turning to this clone: Its antigen specificity is not known. There are no base qualities to consult, and no much larger clone falls within one base.

From its cysteine to its phenylalanine, the CDR3 spans 13 amino acids. The retained sequence is limited to the CDR3, 39 bases, with the frame set at the first base. CDR1 and CDR2 were assigned from the germline V gene (reference sequence) as LNHDA and SQIVND. Trimming removed 9 bases from V and 3 bases from J, leaving 14 bases between the germline ends. TCRbeta CDR3 regions were amplified from genomic DNA by means of the immunoSEQ Assay, a bias-controlled multiplex PCR. In the original analysis: Within the assay, amplification of reference gene primers was used to estimate how many nucleated cells each sample contained. To quantify the absolute abundance of each unique TCRbeta CDR3 rearrangement, sequence reads were collapsed and filtered. For each sample, productive Simpson clonality was calculated as the square root of Simpson's diversity index across productive rearrangements. In its TCRdb copy, this immuneACCESS table keeps in-frame sequences only and misses some clones. Where compared with another copy, unresolved V genes explain less than half of these, and the others have no known cause. For V, J and clone size, that table is used; D and trimming come from the DNA. Within this sample are fewer than 130,000 clones, with about 85% of them counted one time only. The top ten clones comprise 2% to 2.5% of the sample.

The full study reports these points: Clinical and demographic metadata were provided uncurated, with the amount varying by source and participant.

The chain couples TRBV19 to TRBJ1-1; a tentative D match to TRBD1 spans 5 bases. The sequence derives from a human donor in a cohort sampled during active COVID-19. Sequences were obtained from peripheral blood. Read as DNA, the sequence is TGTGCCAGCAGAGCGGGCAGGGACACTGAAGCTTTCTTT. It is translated as CASRAGRDTEAFF.